The clone carrying this T cell receptor beta chain has only a few counts. The immunoSEQ assay was v3.0, run at survey level. Clones were read by immunoSEQ multiplex PCR, and TCRdb kept only the in-frame ones, dropping some. The data contain over 15,000 clones, 79% of them seen just once; the ten biggest clones take up roughly 6.7%. This specimen comes from a study of long-term antiretroviral therapy in people with HIV. Every single participant having HIV got treatment inside the United States. Until DNA extraction, the samples held between 1-10 million cryopreserved PBMC. The CDR3 spans 13 residues. Per the germline V gene, CDR1 is LGHNA and CDR2 is YSLEER. V was pared by 3 bases and J by 4 bases, with 9 bases between.

The sample was unsorted PBMCs, taken at the start of antiretroviral therapy, before treatment. The gene calls are TRBV4-3 and TRBJ1-2, with a tentative D call TRBD1 (5 bases). The TCR was taken from a man aged 18 to 29 with HIV. The CDR3 sequence is CASSQGQGYGYTF. The DNA of the CDR3 is TGCGCCAGCAGCCAGGGGCAGGGCTATGGCTACACCTTC.